What follows describes a single T cell receptor beta chain. Participant-reported clinical history was the basis for cohort assignment. The repertoire was sequenced with immunoSEQ multiplex PCR; TCRdb's copy has only in-frame clones and lacks some. The table lists about 440,000 clones, around 91% of them singletons. The sample originates from a study of blood T cell repertoires in COVID-19. Study information: The United States, Italy and Spain were the sources of the acute and convalescent COVID-19 samples.

This TCR came from a man younger than 35 who had recovered from COVID-19. The sequencing sample was made of PBMCs or T cells enriched from blood (not recorded which).

CDR3 nucleotides: TGTGCCAGCAGTTTCCAGGAAGGCTATGGCTACACCTTC. Its translation: CASSFQEGYGYTF. The rearrangement joins TRBV12-3 or TRBV12-4 to TRBJ1-2; D remains ambiguous. V was clipped by 3 bases and J by 4 bases, with 9 bases between them. The CDR3 length is 13 residues.